The 29 T cell receptor beta chains below were found in one sample sequenced in a study of blood T cell repertoires in COVID-19. Clones were read by immunoSEQ multiplex PCR, and TCRdb kept only the in-frame ones, dropping some. The table includes about 50,000 clones, nearly 85% detected once. Sequencing input: peripheral blood. The receptors come from a middle-aged man with acute or convalescent COVID-19.

This chain connects TRBV5-1 to TRBJ2-3; perhaps TRBD1 as D (6 bases). The germline gives CDR1 SGHRS, CDR2 YFSETQ. This CDR3 spans 15 amino acids. V gave up 0 bases and J gave up 1 base, with 9 bases separating them. CDR3 DNA sequence: TGCGCCAGCAGCTTGGAGGACAGCCGCACAGATACGCAGTATTTT. Translated: CASSLEDSRTDTQYF.

The chain is built from TRBV2 and TRBJ2-1; TRBD2 might be the D (5 bases). The CDR3 is 15 amino acids. Trimming shortened V by 3 bases and J by 5 bases, and 14 bases separated the two germline ends. Germline lookup yields CDR1 SNHLY and CDR2 FYNNEI. The CDR3 DNA follows: TGTGCCAGCAGTGACGCCGTGACTAACGACAATGAGCAGTTCTTC. Amino acid sequence: CASSDAVTNDNEQFF.

The gene calls are TRBV10-1 and TRBJ2-5; 8 nucleotides line up with TRBD2. The CDR3 has 13 residues. V was pared by 9 bases and J by 5 bases, with 8 bases of the junction left unmatched. Germline lookup yields CDR1 WNHNN and CDR2 SYGVQD (reference sequence). The DNA of the CDR3 is TGCGCCAGTTCCAGCGGGAGCGGGGAGACCCAGTACTTC. Its translation is CASSSGSGETQYF.

This clone occurred a few times. The chain combines TRBV7-8 with TRBJ2-3; 8 positions match TRBD1. Germline V gives CDR1 SGHVS, CDR2 FQNEAQ. Trimming took 5 bases from V and 3 from J; bases not matched to a gene: 4. The length of the CDR3 is 14 residues. This CDR3 is CASSLRTGTDTQYF. CDR3 nucleotides: TGTGCCAGCAGCCTGAGGACAGGGACAGATACGCAGTATTTT.

The genes are TRBV7-9 and TRBJ2-5; TRBD2 matches 9 bases. The CDR3 is 15 amino acids. Germline lookup yields CDR1 SEHNR and CDR2 FQNEAQ (reference sequence). With V trimmed by 5 bases and J by 4 bases, 8 bases remained unmatched. The CDR3 sequence is CASSQPRGGPETQYF. In DNA, the CDR3 is TGTGCCAGCAGCCAGCCGCGGGGGGGACCAGAGACCCAGTACTTC.

The sample holds one count of this clone. V gene TRBV7-2 combines with J gene TRBJ1-5, with D possibly being TRBD1 (5 bases). V was pared by 6 bases and J by 4 bases, with 13 bases between. Looked up from germline, CDR1 is SGHTA and CDR2 is FQGNSA. This CDR3 comprises 14 residues. CDR3 nucleotides: TGTGCCAGCAGTCTGACGGGGGGAAATCAGCCCCAGCATTTT. Protein product: CASSLTGGNQPQHF.

The chain couples TRBV13 to TRBJ2-7, with 11 bases aligning to TRBD2. Germline V gene sequence: CDR1 PRHDT, CDR2 FYEKMQ (reference sequence). The CDR3 runs to 16 residues. Germline trimming cut 4 bases from V and 3 bases from J; bases unmatched to any gene: 8. CDR3 bases: TGTGCCAGCAGCTCCTTAGCGGGGGGGGCTATCTACGAGCAGTACGTC. Amino acid sequence: CASSSLAGGAIYEQYV.

The chain is built from TRBV7-8 and TRBJ1-2, with 11 nucleotides matching TRBD1. V shed 4 bases, J shed 4 bases, and the junction held 5 bases outside the gene matches. The CDR3 runs 15 residues. Per the germline V gene, CDR1 is SGHVS and CDR2 is FQNEAQ. The CDR3 region has the DNA TGTGCCAGCAGCTCCGCGGGGACAGGGGGCTATGGCTACACCTTC. Translating gives CASSSAGTGGYGYTF.

V gene TRBV18 combines with J gene TRBJ2-7; D unclear. The CDR3 has 14 amino acids. V was pared by 2 bases and J by 6 bases, with 14 bases between. The germline V gene has CDR1 KGHSH and CDR2 LQKENI. The CDR3 bases are TGTGCCAGCTCACCAGGAACAGCCCCCTCCGAGCAGTACTTC. Translating it yields CASSPGTAPSEQYF.

In its sample, this clone was seen once. J is TRBJ2-7 and V is TRBV5-1, with 10 bases matching TRBD1. Germline CDR1 reads SGHRS; CDR2 reads YFSETQ. The CDR3 contains 14 residues. Trimming at V came to 4 bases and at J to 7 bases, leaving 8 bases not matched to a gene. The CDR3 sequence is CASSAGDRGLEQYF. The CDR3 DNA follows: TGCGCCAGCAGCGCGGGGGACAGGGGTTTGGAGCAGTACTTC.

This chain connects TRBV11-2 to TRBJ1-6, with D possibly TRBD1 on 6 matching bases. Germline values: CDR1 SGHAT, CDR2 FQNNGV. Trimming took 5 bases from V and 5 from J, leaving 13 bases between them. This CDR3 spans 15 amino acids. This CDR3 is CASSTRQAHNSPLHF. The CDR3 nucleotides are TGTGCCAGCAGCACCCGACAGGCCCATAATTCACCCCTCCACTTT.

This clone was recorded once. This sequence joins TRBV6-5 and TRBJ2-5, with D tentatively TRBD2 (5 bases). The germline V and J ends were trimmed by 6 bases and 1 base, with 9 bases remaining between them. Germline V gene lookup returns CDR1 MNHEY and CDR2 SVGAGI. The CDR3 runs to 13 residues. CDR3 nucleotide sequence: TGTGCCAGCAGCTGGGAGATCCAAGAGACCCAGTACTTC. Translating gives CASSWEIQETQYF.

The chain couples TRBV11-3 to TRBJ1-1; the D gene is possibly TRBD1 (5 bases). The length of the CDR3 is 14 residues. Trimming took off 5 bases at V and 0 bases at J, with 10 bases between the two ends. Germline CDR1 SGHNT, CDR2 YENEEA. The DNA for the CDR3 is TGTGCCAGCAGCCTGGGGGGGGTGAACACTGAAGCTTTCTTT. Protein product: CASSLGGVNTEAFF.

The chain is built from TRBV14 and TRBJ1-2, with 7 bases that match TRBD1. Germline V gene sequence: CDR1 SGHDN, CDR2 FVKESK. The J segment lost 3 bases and the V segment lost 5 bases, leaving 9 bases of the junction unmatched. The CDR3 runs to 15 residues. CDR3 sequence: CASSNGGGQHYGYTF. The CDR3 nucleotides read TGTGCCAGCAGCAATGGTGGGGGACAGCACTATGGCTACACCTTC.

This clone has just one count. The chain uses TRBV11-3 and TRBJ2-3, with D possibly TRBD1 on 6 matching bases. Trimming left V 5 bases short and J 0 bases short, with 15 bases between. Germline CDR1 and CDR2: SGHNT and YENEEA. The CDR3 runs to 16 residues. The CDR3 is CASSLARTASTDTQYF. The CDR3 nucleotides read TGTGCCAGCAGCCTCGCCCGGACAGCTAGCACAGATACGCAGTATTTT. The full variable domain, completed using reference TRBV11-3 and TRBJ2-3, is EAGVVQSPRYKIIEKKQPVAFWCNPISGHNTLYWYLQNLGQGPELLIRYENEEAVDDSQLPKDRFSAERLKGVDSTLKIQPAELGDSAVYLCASSLARTASTDTQYFGPGTRLTVL.

The chain couples TRBV3-1 (or the pseudogene TRBV3-2) to TRBJ1-6; no definite D call. Trimming pared 1 base from V and 2 bases from J, leaving 6 bases between. CDR1 LGHDT and CDR2 YNNKEL come from the germline V gene (reference sequence). The CDR3 extends over 15 amino acids. The chain's CDR3 is CASSQVATYNSPLHF. The DNA for the CDR3 is TGTGCCAGCAGCCAAGTTGCTACCTATAATTCACCCCTCCACTTT.

V usage is TRBV7-6 and J usage is TRBJ2-5; 12 bases are a match to TRBD2. Trimming removed 5 bases from V and 5 bases from J; junction bases left unmatched: 9. Germline V gives CDR1 SGHVS, CDR2 FNYEAQ. The CDR3 sequence is 16 residues long. In DNA form, the CDR3 reads TGTGCCAGCAGCCATGGCGGACTAGCGGGGTTCGAGACCCAGTACTTC. It specifies CASSHGGLAGFETQYF.

The V and J genes are TRBV7-6 and TRBJ2-1, with D possibly TRBD2 on 5 matching bases. CDR3 size: 16 residues. Germline loops: CDR1 SGHVS, CDR2 FNYEAQ. The V end lost 0 bases, the J end lost 2 bases, and 11 bases lay between the germline ends. Here the CDR3 reads CASSLAPSGTYNEQFF. CDR3 in DNA: TGTGCCAGCAGCTTAGCGCCTTCCGGGACCTACAATGAGCAGTTCTTC.

The rearrangement links TRBV6-5 to TRBJ1-1, with D possibly matching TRBD1 (6 bases). The CDR3 is 11 residues long. Germline V lookup: CDR1 MNHEY, CDR2 SVGAGI. Trimming took 5 bases from V and 7 from J, leaving 8 bases between them. As DNA, the CDR3 is TGTGCCAGCAGTAGGGGGTATGAAGCTTTCTTT. Protein: CASSRGYEAFF.

Sample share makes this clone medium-sized. The chain has TRBV19 and TRBJ2-1; D possibly corresponds to TRBD2 (6 bases). Germline assignment: CDR1 LNHDA and CDR2 SQIVND (reference sequence). The CDR3 runs to 13 residues. V was trimmed by 6 bases and J by 9 bases, leaving 15 bases between them. In nucleotides, the CDR3 is TGTGCCAGTAGGGGGACTGGGGGATTTGAGCAGTTCTTC. Its translation: CASRGTGGFEQFF.

The V and J genes are TRBV5-4 and TRBJ1-2, with D possibly TRBD1 on 6 matching bases. The CDR3 is made up of 16 amino acids. V lost 3 bases and J 5 bases, leaving 20 bases between the germline ends. Germline CDR1 SGHNT, CDR2 YYREEE (reference sequence). CDR3 bases: TGTGCCAGCAGCTCACGAGCCGGGCAGGGGTCTTATGGCTACACCTTC. It encodes CASSSRAGQGSYGYTF.

The rearrangement joins TRBV3-1 (or the pseudogene TRBV3-2) to TRBJ2-1, with D possibly matching TRBD2 (5 bases). Germline CDR1 and CDR2: LGHDT and YNNKEL (reference sequence). The CDR3 has 13 amino acids. The ends were cut back, 4 bases at V and 3 bases at J, with 7 bases in the middle. CDR3: CASSPGLYNEQFF. In DNA, the CDR3 is TGTGCCAGCAGCCCAGGACTCTACAATGAGCAGTTCTTC.

This clone was counted between two and nine times. The V gene is TRBV4-1, the J gene TRBJ1-2, with TRBD1 identical over 8 bases. CDR1 MGHRA and CDR2 YSYEKL come from the germline V gene. V was pared by 4 bases and J by 4 bases, with 2 bases of the junction left unmatched. There are 13 residues in the CDR3. The CDR3: CASSPDRVYGYTF. CDR3 DNA: TGCGCCAGCAGCCCGGACAGGGTCTATGGCTACACCTTC.

V and J are TRBV25-1 and TRBJ1-2; D possibly corresponds to TRBD1 (5 bases). Trimming cost V 2 bases and J 4 bases, with 8 bases left between them. Looked up from germline, CDR1 is MGHDK and CDR2 is SYGVNS. This CDR3 contains 13 residues. DNA for the CDR3: TGTGCCAGCAGTGAACAGGGATTCTATGGCTACACCTTC. Its protein is CASSEQGFYGYTF.

This clone showed up just a few times. This chain joins TRBV7-2 and TRBJ1-1; a possible D gene is TRBD1 (5 bases). Germline V CDR1 and CDR2: SGHTA, FQGNSA. The CDR3 runs to 16 residues. Trimming left V 2 bases short and J 0 bases short, with 13 bases between. The CDR3 nucleotides read TGTGCCAGCAGCTTAAGCGCGACAGCGATGAACACTGAAGCTTTCTTT. It yields the protein CASSLSATAMNTEAFF.

This sequence joins TRBV7-8 and TRBJ2-2, with TRBD2 as a possible D gene (6 bases). Per the germline V gene, CDR1 is SGHVS and CDR2 is FQNEAQ. Trimming shortened V by 4 bases and J by 7 bases, and 16 bases separated the two germline ends. The CDR3 has 15 residues. CDR3 in amino acids: CASSSYGGGGGELFF. The CDR3 coding sequence is TGTGCCAGCAGCTCTTACGGGGGAGGAGGCGGGGAGCTGTTTTTT.

This chain links TRBV19 with TRBJ2-1, with D perhaps TRBD2 (6 bases). Per the germline V gene, CDR1 is LNHDA and CDR2 is SQIVND (reference sequence). The V and J ends lost 2 bases and 0 bases respectively, with 11 bases between them. The CDR3 length is 16 residues. The CDR3 spells CASSILAGSSYNEQFF. The CDR3, as DNA: TGTGCCAGTAGTATACTGGCGGGGAGCTCCTACAATGAGCAGTTCTTC.

The rearrangement links TRBV7-9 to TRBJ1-1; D remains unclear. CDR3 length equals 16 residues. Germline lookup yields CDR1 SEHNR and CDR2 FQNEAQ (reference sequence). Trimming took 5 bases from V and 4 from J, leaving 20 bases between them. CDR3 coding DNA: TGTGCCAGCAGCCCCCATAGCGGGAGGGTGAGCACTGAAGCTTTCTTT. This encodes CASSPHSGRVSTEAFF.

The CDR3 bases are TGTGCCAGCAGCTTTCAGGCAGGGGTAGCCGGGGAGCTGTTTTTT. Amino acid sequence: CASSFQAGVAGELFF. The V call is TRBV7-2, the J call TRBJ2-2; tentative D call: TRBD1 (6 bases). Between the trimmed V and J ends, which lost 3 bases and 6 bases, there was a span of 14 bases. CDR1 is SGHTA, CDR2 FQGNSA, per germline. The CDR3 covers 15 residues.